Below, 27 T cell receptor beta chains from the same sample are listed, as sequenced in a study of OX40 agonist ivuxolimab in advanced cancers. Data came from immunoSEQ multiplex PCR; TCRdb stores just in-frame clones and leaves some out. The top ten clones hold under 30% of a sample with some 60,000 clones, 84% of them seen once. The sequences come from CD4+ or CD8+ T cells sorted from blood, collected in a trial of the OX40 agonist ivuxolimab. The receptors come from an adult with an advanced solid tumor such as melanoma, head and neck, liver or kidney cancer.

The rearrangement joins TRBV30 to TRBJ1-2; D not certain. CDR1 is GTSNPN, CDR2 SVGIG, per germline (reference sequence). Trimming took 3 bases from V and 0 from J, leaving 11 bases between them. The CDR3 sequence is 14 residues long. CDR3 nucleotide sequence: TGTGCCTGGAGCCTCCGGCGAACTAACTATGGCTACACCTTC. Amino acid sequence: CAWSLRRTNYGYTF.

The chain employs TRBV10-2 and TRBJ2-1; weak D call: TRBD1 (5 bases). The germline CDR1 and CDR2 sequences are WSHSY and SAAADI. This CDR3 region has 11 residues. V lost 3 bases and J lost 8, with 5 bases in between. As DNA, the CDR3 is TGCGCCAGCAGTGAAGGGGATGAGCAGTTCTTC. This translates into CASSEGDEQFF.

The CDR3 region is CASKMTGGVETQYF. CDR3 nucleotide sequence: TGTGCCAGCAAAATGACGGGGGGGGTGGAGACCCAGTACTTC. The genes are TRBV2 and TRBJ2-5, with TRBD2 identical over 8 bases. With 7 bases clipped from V and 5 bases from J, the junction kept 9 bases outside the gene matches. The germline gives CDR1 SNHLY, CDR2 FYNNEI. The CDR3 is made up of 14 amino acids.

This clone was observed once. The gene calls are TRBV19 and TRBJ1-5; D is undetermined. The CDR3 runs 12 residues. Germline lookup yields CDR1 LNHDA and CDR2 SQIVND (reference sequence). V gave up 6 bases and J gave up 6 bases, with 9 bases separating them. The CDR3 bases are TGTGCCAGTAGGTTGGGGAGTCAGCCCCAGCATTTT. Its translation: CASRLGSQPQHF. Based on the CDR3 plus reference TRBV19 and TRBJ1-5, the full variable domain is DGGITQSPKYLFRKEGQNVTLSCEQNLNHDAMYWYRQDPGQGLRLIYYSQIVNDFQKGDIAEGYSVSREKKESFPLTVTSAQKNPTAFYLCASRLGSQPQHFGDGTRLSIL.

The gene calls are TRBV6-1 and TRBJ2-5; TRBD2 matches at 8 bases. The V segment lost 4 bases and the J segment 4 bases; nucleotides outside the gene matches: 11. This CDR3 contains 16 residues. Germline loops: CDR1 MNHNS, CDR2 SASEGT. As DNA, the CDR3 is TGTGCCAGCAGTGTCCGCCCTCACGGGAGGGGAGAGACCCAGTACTTC. Translating it yields CASSVRPHGRGETQYF.

The chain recombines TRBV2 with TRBJ1-1, with D uncertain. The V gene's germline CDR1 is SNHLY and CDR2 FYNNEI. Deletions cut 2 bases from V and 1 base from J, with 8 bases between. The CDR3 is made up of 14 amino acids. This chain's CDR3 is CASSEIWGNTEAFF. CDR3 DNA: TGTGCCAGCAGTGAAATATGGGGGAACACTGAAGCTTTCTTT.

The rearrangement uses TRBV18 and TRBJ1-4, with D perhaps TRBD1 (6 bases). This CDR3 is 13 amino acids long. Germline V gene sequence: CDR1 KGHSH, CDR2 LQKENI. Trimming pared 4 bases from V and 8 bases from J, leaving 11 bases between. CDR3 sequence (DNA): TGTGCCAGCTCACGGGGGGGCGCAGAAAAACTGTTTTTT. It yields the protein CASSRGGAEKLFF.

This chain uses TRBV6-5 with TRBJ1-1, with 10 bases aligning to TRBD1. Germline V gives CDR1 MNHEY, CDR2 SVGAGI. With 7 bases clipped from V and 5 bases from J, the junction kept 7 bases outside the gene matches. The CDR3 is 14 residues long. This chain's CDR3 is CASTRQGATTEAFF. For the CDR3, the DNA is TGTGCCAGCACCCGACAGGGGGCAACTACTGAAGCTTTCTTT.

J is TRBJ2-1 and V is TRBV7-2, with D perhaps TRBD2 (7 bases). Germline CDR1 reads SGHTA; CDR2 reads FQGNSA. Trimming took 0 bases from V and 4 from J, leaving 10 bases between them. The CDR3 is 15 amino acids. CDR3 sequence (DNA): TGTGCCAGCAGCTTAGCGGGGGGGCTTTACAATGAGCAGTTCTTC. Translating it yields CASSLAGGLYNEQFF.

The V call is TRBV6-5, the J call TRBJ1-1; no clear D. The germline V and J ends were trimmed by 0 bases and 4 bases, with 9 bases remaining between them. Per the germline V gene, CDR1 is MNHEY and CDR2 is SVGAGI. The CDR3 covers 14 residues. CDR3 in DNA: TGTGCCAGCAGTTACTCCGGGGTCGGCACTGAAGCTTTCTTT. Its translation: CASSYSGVGTEAFF.

The chain joins TRBV27 to TRBJ2-5; D perhaps matches TRBD2 (6 bases). The germline gives CDR1 MNHEY, CDR2 SMNVEV (reference sequence). The CDR3 runs to 14 residues. CDR3 nucleotide sequence: TGTGCAACCCAATTCGGGGGTGGGGTCGGGACCCAGTACTTC. Its protein product is CATQFGGGVGTQYF.

V gene TRBV5-5 combines with J gene TRBJ2-1; D is ambiguous. CDR3 length: 15 amino acids. Germline V gene lookup returns CDR1 SGHKS and CDR2 YYEKEE (reference sequence). Deletions cut 1 base from V and 0 bases from J, with 8 bases between. CDR3 DNA: TGTGCCAGCAGCTTGTTGGCCTCCTCCTACAATGAGCAGTTCTTC. Translated: CASSLLASSYNEQFF.

The chain couples TRBV5-1 to TRBJ2-1, with D perhaps matching TRBD1 (6 bases). V dropped 7 bases and J dropped 3 bases, with 14 bases sitting between them. The germline V gene encodes CDR1 SGHRS and CDR2 YFSETQ. The length of the CDR3 is 14 residues. As DNA, the CDR3 is TGCGCCAGCTACATTTCAGGGGACTACAATGAGCAGTTCTTC. It yields the protein CASYISGDYNEQFF. The full variable domain, with the rest looked up from reference TRBV5-1 and TRBJ2-1, is KAGVTQTPRYLIKTRGQQVTLSCSPISGHRSVSWYQQTPGQGLQFLFEYFSETQRNKGNFPGRFSGRQFSNSRSEMNVSTLELGDSALYLCASYISGDYNEQFFGPGTRLTVL.

This clone was seen only once. This chain uses TRBV13 with TRBJ1-2; possibly TRBD1 for D (5 bases). Looked up from germline, CDR1 is PRHDT and CDR2 is FYEKMQ (reference sequence). Trimming left V 4 bases short and J 4 bases short, with 16 bases between. CDR3 length: 15 amino acids. The CDR3 sequence is CASSYGGQGRYGYTF. Written as DNA, the CDR3 is TGTGCCAGCAGCTACGGGGGTCAGGGTCGCTATGGCTACACCTTC.

The chain joins TRBV4-1 to TRBJ1-6, with unresolved D. The CDR3 is 16 amino acids. V lost 1 base, J lost 3 bases, and 10 bases lay in between. CDR1 and CDR2 from the germline V gene are MGHRA and YSYEKL. In DNA form, the CDR3 reads TGCGCCAGCAGCCAAGCGGCAGCACTCTATAATTCACCCCTCCACTTT. Encoded protein: CASSQAAALYNSPLHF.

The V gene is TRBV9, the J gene TRBJ2-2, with 8 bases fitting TRBD1. This CDR3 has 15 amino acids. Per the germline V gene, CDR1 is SGDLS and CDR2 is YYNGEE. The junction had 5 bases not matched to a gene; V was cut back by 2 bases and J by 5 bases. In DNA form, the CDR3 reads TGTGCCAGCAGCGTCCAACAGGGGGGAACCGGGGAGCTGTTTTTT. This codes for CASSVQQGGTGELFF.

V is TRBV10-3 and J is TRBJ1-5; a possible D gene is TRBD1 (6 bases). CDR1 is ENHRY, CDR2 SYGVKD, per germline. V lost 6 bases, J lost 6 bases, and 15 bases lay in between. The CDR3 is 14 residues long. The CDR3: CAIRPGQDTQPQHF. The CDR3 DNA sequence: TGTGCCATCAGGCCGGGACAAGACACTCAGCCCCAGCATTTT.

The rearrangement joins TRBV18 to TRBJ2-2; D gene unclear. Germline CDR1 and CDR2: KGHSH and LQKENI. The CDR3 is made up of 14 amino acids. Trimming cost V 3 bases and J 4 bases, with 9 bases left between them. The CDR3 here is CASSPSAATGELFF. For the CDR3, the DNA is TGTGCCAGCTCACCGTCGGCAGCCACCGGGGAGCTGTTTTTT.

CDR3 DNA: TGTGCCACCAGCAGAGAAGGAACTGGAAACACCATATATTTT. The encoded protein is CATSREGTGNTIYF. The chain recombines TRBV15 with TRBJ1-3; D unresolved. Germline V gene data show CDR1 as LNHNV and CDR2 as YYDKDF (reference sequence). Trimming stripped 0 bases from V and 2 bases from J, with 5 bases between. CDR3 length: 14 residues.

The V call is TRBV19, the J call TRBJ1-2; TRBD1 might be the D (5 bases). Looked up from germline, CDR1 is LNHDA and CDR2 is SQIVND (reference sequence). The CDR3 sequence is 12 residues long. V lost 5 bases and J lost 7, with 11 bases in between. The CDR3 DNA is TGTGCCAGTAGTGTTCGACAGTTTGGCTACACCTTC. Translating it yields CASSVRQFGYTF.

The chain carries TRBV5-6 and TRBJ2-3, with D tentatively TRBD2 (5 bases). This CDR3 has 16 amino acids. Germline loops: CDR1 SGHDT, CDR2 YYEEEE. Trimming took 6 bases from V and 1 from J, leaving 18 bases between them. In nucleotides, the CDR3 is TGTGCCAGCACCTTCCCAAGAGCGGAGGGCACAGATACGCAGTATTTT. Protein: CASTFPRAEGTDTQYF. The full variable domain, in which reference TRBV5-6 and TRBJ2-3 provide the parts outside the CDR3, is DAGVTQSPTHLIKTRGQQVTLRCSPKSGHDTVSWYQQALGQGPQFIFQYYEEEERQRGNFPDRFSGHQFPNYSSELNVNALLLGDSALYLCASTFPRAEGTDTQYFGPGTRLTVL.

This rearrangement joins TRBV19 to TRBJ1-5; the match to TRBD1 covers 8 bases. The germline CDR1 and CDR2 sequences are LNHDA and SQIVND (reference sequence). The CDR3 totals 15 residues. V shed 4 bases, J shed 5 bases, and the junction held 7 bases outside the gene matches. The CDR3 coding sequence is TGTGCCAGTAGTACTTCAGGGGGCGCAGATCAGCCCCAGCATTTT. It specifies CASSTSGGADQPQHF.

The gene calls are TRBV4-1 and TRBJ1-6, with 9 bases identical to TRBD1. J gave up 6 bases and V 0 bases, and 3 bases lay outside the gene matches. This CDR3 contains 16 residues. Germline CDR1 MGHRA, CDR2 YSYEKL. The DNA for the CDR3 is TGCGCCAGCAGCCAAGATTGGACAGGGGTTAATTCACCCCTCCACTTT. This gives the protein CASSQDWTGVNSPLHF.

The CDR3 reads CASSPGGGAREQFF. The CDR3 DNA sequence: TGTGCCAGCTCACCAGGCGGGGGGGCCCGTGAGCAGTTCTTC. The V gene is TRBV18, the J gene TRBJ2-1; 9 bases are a match to TRBD2. Trimming took 2 bases from V and 9 from J; bases not matched to a gene: 5. This CDR3 spans 14 amino acids. Germline lookup yields CDR1 KGHSH and CDR2 LQKENI.

The chain carries TRBV5-4 and TRBJ2-7, with a tentative D call TRBD1 (6 bases). Between the trimmed V and J ends, which lost 6 bases and 3 bases, there was a span of 13 bases. CDR3 length equals 13 residues. Germline loops: CDR1 SGHNT, CDR2 YYREEE (reference sequence). The CDR3 loop reads CASNQGTNYEQYF. Written as DNA, the CDR3 is TGTGCCAGCAACCAGGGGACCAACTACGAGCAGTACTTC.

V usage is TRBV4-1 and J usage is TRBJ1-1, with TRBD1 as a possible D gene (5 bases). Germline V gives CDR1 MGHRA, CDR2 YSYEKL. The CDR3 is 14 residues long. V was trimmed by 1 base and J by 4 bases, leaving 10 bases between them. DNA of the CDR3: TGCGCCAGCAGCCAAGGCAGGGAGGGCACTGAAGCTTTCTTT. This translates into CASSQGREGTEAFF.

The gene calls are TRBV5-1 and TRBJ1-4; the match to TRBD1 covers 7 bases. V dropped 1 base and J dropped 2; count of bases not matched to a gene: 11. This CDR3 comprises 18 residues. Germline assignment: CDR1 SGHRS and CDR2 YFSETQ. CDR3 sequence: CASSLQGGDDVTNEKLFF. The CDR3 region has the DNA TGCGCCAGCAGCTTGCAGGGGGGAGATGATGTGACTAATGAAAAACTGTTTTTT. The whole variable domain, filled in from reference TRBV5-1 and TRBJ1-4, reads KAGVTQTPRYLIKTRGQQVTLSCSPISGHRSVSWYQQTPGQGLQFLFEYFSETQRNKGNFPGRFSGRQFSNSRSEMNVSTLELGDSALYLCASSLQGGDDVTNEKLFFGSGTQLSVL.